The 9 T cell receptor beta chains reported below all come from one sample, sequenced in a study of blood T cell repertoires in COVID-19. TCRdb's table, derived via immunoSEQ multiplex PCR, lists solely in-frame clones and lacks some. This table holds about 380,000 clones, approximately 90% found once. Specimen: PBMCs or T cells enriched from blood (not recorded which). The receptors originated from a young woman who had recovered from COVID-19.

V gene TRBV4-2 combines with J gene TRBJ1-5; D gene unclear. Trimming removed 0 bases at V and 6 bases at J, with 18 bases between. The germline gives CDR1 LGHNA, CDR2 YNFKEQ. The CDR3 is 17 amino acids. The CDR3, as DNA: TGTGCCAGCAGCCAAGAGACGAGAGGGAAAGCAGCTCAGCCCCAGCATTTT. The encoded protein is CASSQETRGKAAQPQHF.

The V and J genes are TRBV5-1 and TRBJ1-1; D remains ambiguous. Germline CDR1 reads SGHRS; CDR2 reads YFSETQ. There are 22 residues in the CDR3. The germline V and J ends were trimmed by 0 bases and 3 bases, with 33 bases remaining between them. Here the CDR3 DNA reads TGCGCCAGCAGCTTGGTAGTCGATAGGCTGTGGGAGCCATCCCAGGTGGACACTGAAGCTTTCTTT. Amino acids: CASSLVVDRLWEPSQVDTEAFF.

The CDR3 reads CASSVDSHFTGELFF. The CDR3 DNA sequence: TGTGCCAGCAGTGTGGACAGTCACTTCACCGGGGAGCTGTTTTTT. V usage is TRBV25-1 and J usage is TRBJ2-2; D might be TRBD1 (6 bases). CDR1 MGHDK and CDR2 SYGVNS come from the germline V gene. The CDR3 length is 15 residues. Trimming removed 4 bases at V and 4 bases at J, with 13 bases between.

This clone has just a few counts. The chain carries TRBV2 and TRBJ1-4, with 8 bases identical to TRBD1. The CDR3 spans 15 residues. V lost 6 bases to trimming and J lost 0 bases; unmatched junction nucleotides: 3. Germline V gene sequence: CDR1 SNHLY, CDR2 FYNNEI. The CDR3 DNA reads as TGTGCCAGCAGGCAGGGGGCTCCAACTAATGAAAAACTGTTTTTT. It yields the protein CASRQGAPTNEKLFF.

The chain employs TRBV9 and TRBJ2-7, with 9 bases lining up with TRBD1. J was trimmed by 3 bases and V by 7 bases; bases with no gene match: 5. CDR1 is SGDLS and CDR2 is YYNGEE in the germline V gene. The CDR3 is 13 amino acids. CDR3 in DNA: TGTGCCAGCGGGGGGGACAGGGACTACGAGCAGTACTTC. This translates into CASGGDRDYEQYF.

The chain joins TRBV11-2 to TRBJ2-1; D gene ambiguous. V was pared by 1 base and J by 0 bases, with 7 bases between. Looked up from germline, CDR1 is SGHAT and CDR2 is FQNNGV. This CDR3 contains 15 residues. The CDR3 bases are TGTGCCAGCAGCTTAGTGGCGGACTCCTACAATGAGCAGTTCTTC. Its protein is CASSLVADSYNEQFF.

DNA for the CDR3: TGCAGCGCCCAAATCGGCGGGGAGGGCACTGAAGCTTTCTTT. As protein: CSAQIGGEGTEAFF. The V gene is TRBV29-1, the J gene TRBJ1-1; the D is unclear. Trimming shortened V by 7 bases and J by 4 bases, and 19 bases separated the two germline ends. The germline CDR1 and CDR2 sequences are SQVTM and ANQGSEA. This CDR3 has 14 amino acids.

The CDR3 here is CASSAPNGDRANNEQFF. As DNA, the CDR3 is TGTGCCAGCAGCGCCCCAAATGGGGACAGGGCGAACAATGAGCAGTTCTTC. The chain uses TRBV9 and TRBJ2-1; 9 bases agree with TRBD1. Looked up from germline, CDR1 is SGDLS and CDR2 is YYNGEE. The V gene end was trimmed by 3 bases and the J gene end by 5 bases; junction bases not matched to a gene: 12. CDR3 length equals 17 residues. The full variable domain, its missing parts supplied by reference TRBV9 and TRBJ2-1, is DSGVTQTPKHLITATGQRVTLRCSPRSGDLSVYWYQQSLDQGLQFLIQYYNGEERAKGNILERFSAQQFPDLHSELNLSSLELGDSALYFCASSAPNGDRANNEQFFGPGTRLTVL.

The chain has TRBV7-2 and TRBJ2-2, with 8 bases that match TRBD2. This CDR3 is 15 amino acids long. CDR1 SGHTA and CDR2 FQGNSA come from the germline V gene. Germline trimming cut 0 bases from V and 4 bases from J; bases unmatched to any gene: 1. CDR3 protein: CASSLARGGTGELFF. In DNA, the CDR3 is TGTGCCAGCAGCTTAGCTCGGGGGGGCACCGGGGAGCTGTTTTTT.